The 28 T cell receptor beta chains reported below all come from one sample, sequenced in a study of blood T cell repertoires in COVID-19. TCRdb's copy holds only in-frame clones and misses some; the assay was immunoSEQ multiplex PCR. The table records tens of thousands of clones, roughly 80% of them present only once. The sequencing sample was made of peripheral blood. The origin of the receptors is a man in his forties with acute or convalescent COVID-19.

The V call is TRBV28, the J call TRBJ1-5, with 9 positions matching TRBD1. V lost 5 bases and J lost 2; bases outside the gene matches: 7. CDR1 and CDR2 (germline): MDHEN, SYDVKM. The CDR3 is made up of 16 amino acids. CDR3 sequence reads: CASSPTGQGGNQPQHF. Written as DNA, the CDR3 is TGTGCCAGCAGTCCAACGGGACAGGGCGGCAATCAGCCCCAGCATTTT.

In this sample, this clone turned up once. CDR3 DNA sequence: TGTGCCAGCTCACCCAGCGCAGGGGGCCCTGAAGCTTTCTTT. Residues: CASSPSAGGPEAFF. V usage is TRBV18 and J usage is TRBJ1-1, with 8 bases lining up with TRBD1. CDR3 size: 14 residues. The junction had 6 bases not matched to a gene; V was cut back by 3 bases and J by 6 bases. Looked up from germline, CDR1 is KGHSH and CDR2 is LQKENI.

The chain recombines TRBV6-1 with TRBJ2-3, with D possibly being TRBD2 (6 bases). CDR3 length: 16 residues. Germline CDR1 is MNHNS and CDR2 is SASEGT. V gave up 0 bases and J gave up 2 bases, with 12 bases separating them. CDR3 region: CASSEAGGAITDTQYF. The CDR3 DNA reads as TGTGCCAGCAGTGAAGCAGGCGGGGCGATCACAGATACGCAGTATTTT.

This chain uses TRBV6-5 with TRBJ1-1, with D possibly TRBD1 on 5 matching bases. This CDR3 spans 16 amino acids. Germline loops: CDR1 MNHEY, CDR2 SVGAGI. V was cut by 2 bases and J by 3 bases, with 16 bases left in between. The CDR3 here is CASSYDSGYGDTEAFF. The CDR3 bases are TGTGCCAGCAGTTACGATTCAGGGTATGGGGACACTGAAGCTTTCTTT.

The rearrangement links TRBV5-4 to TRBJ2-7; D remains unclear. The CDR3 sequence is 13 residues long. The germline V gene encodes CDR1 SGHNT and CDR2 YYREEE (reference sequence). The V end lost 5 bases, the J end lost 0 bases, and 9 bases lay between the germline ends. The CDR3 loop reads CASRMGLSYEQYF. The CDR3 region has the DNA TGTGCCAGCAGGATGGGCCTCTCCTACGAGCAGTACTTC. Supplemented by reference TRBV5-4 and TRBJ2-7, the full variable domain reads ETGVTQSPTHLIKTRGQQVTLRCSSQSGHNTVSWYQQALGQGPQFIFQYYREEENGRGNFPPRFSGLQFPNYSSELNVNALELDDSALYLCASRMGLSYEQYFGPGTRLTVT.

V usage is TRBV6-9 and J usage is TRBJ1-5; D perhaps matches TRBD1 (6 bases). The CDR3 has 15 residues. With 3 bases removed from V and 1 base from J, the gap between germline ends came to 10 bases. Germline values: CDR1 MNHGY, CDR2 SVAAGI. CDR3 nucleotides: TGTGCCAGCAGTTACGGGGGGGCAAGCAATCAGCCCCAGCATTTT. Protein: CASSYGGASNQPQHF.

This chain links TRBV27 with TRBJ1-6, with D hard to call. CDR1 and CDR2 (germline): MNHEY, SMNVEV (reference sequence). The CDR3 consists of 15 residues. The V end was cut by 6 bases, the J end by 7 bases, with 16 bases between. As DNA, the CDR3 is TGTGCCAGCAGCCGAAGCCGGGAGGGAAATTCACCCCTCCACTTT. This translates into CASSRSREGNSPLHF.

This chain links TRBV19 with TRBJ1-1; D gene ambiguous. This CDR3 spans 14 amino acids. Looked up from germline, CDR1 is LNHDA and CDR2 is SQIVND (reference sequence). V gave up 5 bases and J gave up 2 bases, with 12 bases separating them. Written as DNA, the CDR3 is TGTGCCAGTAGTGTGGACTACTTTAACACTGAAGCTTTCTTT. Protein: CASSVDYFNTEAFF.

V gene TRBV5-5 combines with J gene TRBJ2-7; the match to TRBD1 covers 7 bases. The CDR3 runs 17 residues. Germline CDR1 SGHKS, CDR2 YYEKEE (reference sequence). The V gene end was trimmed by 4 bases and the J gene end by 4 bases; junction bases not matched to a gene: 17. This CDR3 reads CASSVNPNRDRLYEQYF. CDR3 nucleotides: TGTGCCAGCAGCGTCAACCCAAACCGGGACAGACTTTACGAGCAGTACTTC. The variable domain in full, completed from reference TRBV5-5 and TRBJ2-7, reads DAGVTQSPTHLIKTRGQQVTLRCSPISGHKSVSWYQQVLGQGPQFIFQYYEKEERGRGNFPDRFSARQFPNYSSELNVNALLLGDSALYLCASSVNPNRDRLYEQYFGPGTRLTVT.

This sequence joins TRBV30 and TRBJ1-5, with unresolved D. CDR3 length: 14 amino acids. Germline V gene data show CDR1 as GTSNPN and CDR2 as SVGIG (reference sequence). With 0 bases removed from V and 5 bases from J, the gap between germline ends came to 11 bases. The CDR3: CAWSVQSSHQPQHF. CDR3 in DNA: TGTGCCTGGAGTGTACAGAGTTCCCATCAGCCCCAGCATTTT.

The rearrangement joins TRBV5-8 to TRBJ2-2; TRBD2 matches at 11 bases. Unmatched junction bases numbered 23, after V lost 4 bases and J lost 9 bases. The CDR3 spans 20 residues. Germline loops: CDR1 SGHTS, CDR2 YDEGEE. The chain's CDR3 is CASSGRVDEFLAGGYRELFF. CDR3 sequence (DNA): TGTGCCAGCAGCGGCCGGGTCGATGAGTTTCTAGCGGGAGGTTACCGGGAGCTGTTTTTT.

The CDR3 nucleotides are TGCGCCAGCAGCTCCCTAATTGCGAACACCGGGGAGCTGTTTTTT. Amino acids: CASSSLIANTGELFF. This chain connects TRBV5-1 to TRBJ2-2; D is undetermined. V was shortened by 3 bases and J by 0 bases, with 9 bases between the two germline ends. Germline CDR1 SGHRS, CDR2 YFSETQ. This CDR3 comprises 15 residues.

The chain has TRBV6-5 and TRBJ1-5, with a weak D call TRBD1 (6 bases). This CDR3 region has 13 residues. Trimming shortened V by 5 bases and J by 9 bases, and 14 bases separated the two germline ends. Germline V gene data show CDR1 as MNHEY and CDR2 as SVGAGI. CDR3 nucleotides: TGTGCCAGCAGTAAGCAGGGGAACGGGCCCCAGCATTTT. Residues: CASSKQGNGPQHF.

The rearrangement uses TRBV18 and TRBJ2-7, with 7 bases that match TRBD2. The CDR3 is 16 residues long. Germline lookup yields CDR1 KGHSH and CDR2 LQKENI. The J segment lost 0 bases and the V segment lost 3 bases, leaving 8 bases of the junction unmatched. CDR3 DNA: TGTGCCAGCTCACCGTGGCTTGGGGGGGACTCCTACGAGCAGTACTTC. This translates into CASSPWLGGDSYEQYF.

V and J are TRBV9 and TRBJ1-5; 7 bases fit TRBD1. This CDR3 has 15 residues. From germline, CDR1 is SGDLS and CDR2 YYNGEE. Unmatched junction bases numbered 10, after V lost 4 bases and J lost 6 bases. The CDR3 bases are TGTGCCAGCAGCTTGACCGGGACAGTTGGTCAGCCCCAGCATTTT. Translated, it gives CASSLTGTVGQPQHF.

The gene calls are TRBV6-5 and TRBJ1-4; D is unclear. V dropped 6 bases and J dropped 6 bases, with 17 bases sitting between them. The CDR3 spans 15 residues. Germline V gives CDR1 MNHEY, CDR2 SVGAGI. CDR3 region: CASSPPRGGYEKLFF. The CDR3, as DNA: TGTGCCAGCAGCCCCCCCCGGGGAGGGTATGAAAAACTGTTTTTT.

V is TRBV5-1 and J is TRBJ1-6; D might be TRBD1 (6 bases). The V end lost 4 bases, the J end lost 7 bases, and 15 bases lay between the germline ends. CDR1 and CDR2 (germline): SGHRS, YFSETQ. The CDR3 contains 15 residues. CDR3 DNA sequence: TGCGCCAGCAGCGAGACAGGCAACCTAAATTCACCCCTCCACTTT. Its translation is CASSETGNLNSPLHF.

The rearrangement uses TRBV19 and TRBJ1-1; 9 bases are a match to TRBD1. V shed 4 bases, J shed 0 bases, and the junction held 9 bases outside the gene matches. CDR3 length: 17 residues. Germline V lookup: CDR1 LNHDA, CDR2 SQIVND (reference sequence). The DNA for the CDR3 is TGTGCCAGTAGTACTCCGGGACAGGGAAGGCTGAACACTGAAGCTTTCTTT. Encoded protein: CASSTPGQGRLNTEAFF. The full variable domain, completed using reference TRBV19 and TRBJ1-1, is DGGITQSPKYLFRKEGQNVTLSCEQNLNHDAMYWYRQDPGQGLRLIYYSQIVNDFQKGDIAEGYSVSREKKESFPLTVTSAQKNPTAFYLCASSTPGQGRLNTEAFFGQGTRLTVV.

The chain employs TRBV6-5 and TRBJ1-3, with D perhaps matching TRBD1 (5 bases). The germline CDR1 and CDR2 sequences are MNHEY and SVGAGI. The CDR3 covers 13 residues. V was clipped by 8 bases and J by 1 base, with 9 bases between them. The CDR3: CASQGLSGNTIYF. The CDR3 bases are TGTGCCAGCCAGGGTCTTTCTGGAAACACCATATATTTT.

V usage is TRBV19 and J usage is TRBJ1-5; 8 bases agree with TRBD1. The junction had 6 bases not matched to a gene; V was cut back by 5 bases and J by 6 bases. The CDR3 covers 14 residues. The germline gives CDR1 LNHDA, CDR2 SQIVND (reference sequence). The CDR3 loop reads CASSPRTGSQPQHF. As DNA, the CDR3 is TGTGCCAGTAGTCCCCGGACAGGGAGTCAGCCCCAGCATTTT.

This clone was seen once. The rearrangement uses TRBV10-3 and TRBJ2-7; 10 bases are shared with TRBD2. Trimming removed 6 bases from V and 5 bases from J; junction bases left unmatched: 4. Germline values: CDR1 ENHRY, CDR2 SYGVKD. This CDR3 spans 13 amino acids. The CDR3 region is CAISSGRVDEQYF. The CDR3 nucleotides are TGTGCCATCAGCAGCGGGAGGGTAGACGAGCAGTACTTC.

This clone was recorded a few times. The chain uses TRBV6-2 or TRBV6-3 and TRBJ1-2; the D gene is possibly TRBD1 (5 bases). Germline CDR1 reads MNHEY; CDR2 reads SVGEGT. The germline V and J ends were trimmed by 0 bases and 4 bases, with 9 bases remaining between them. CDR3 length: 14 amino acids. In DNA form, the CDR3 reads TGTGCCAGCAGTTACTCTGGCAGGGTCTATGGCTACACCTTC. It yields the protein CASSYSGRVYGYTF.

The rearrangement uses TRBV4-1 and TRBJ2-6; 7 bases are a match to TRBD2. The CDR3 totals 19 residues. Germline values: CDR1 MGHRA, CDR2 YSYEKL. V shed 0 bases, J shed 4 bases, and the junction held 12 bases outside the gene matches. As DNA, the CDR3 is TGCGCCAGCAGCCAAGATAGGTCGGCGGGAGCGTCGGGGGCCAACGTCCTGACTTTC. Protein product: CASSQDRSAGASGANVLTF.

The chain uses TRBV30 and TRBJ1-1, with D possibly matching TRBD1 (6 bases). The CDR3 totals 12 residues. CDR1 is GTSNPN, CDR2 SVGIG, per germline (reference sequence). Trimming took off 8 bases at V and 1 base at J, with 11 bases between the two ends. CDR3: CAGRTANTEAFF. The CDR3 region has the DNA TGTGCCGGACGGACAGCGAACACTGAAGCTTTCTTT.

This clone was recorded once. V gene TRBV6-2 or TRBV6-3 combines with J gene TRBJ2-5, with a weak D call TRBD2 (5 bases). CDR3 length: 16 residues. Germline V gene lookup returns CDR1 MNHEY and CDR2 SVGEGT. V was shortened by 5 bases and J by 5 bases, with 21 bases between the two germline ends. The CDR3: CASSPLSRQADETQYF. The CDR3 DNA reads TGTGCCAGCAGTCCACTCAGCCGCCAAGCGGACGAGACCCAGTACTTC.

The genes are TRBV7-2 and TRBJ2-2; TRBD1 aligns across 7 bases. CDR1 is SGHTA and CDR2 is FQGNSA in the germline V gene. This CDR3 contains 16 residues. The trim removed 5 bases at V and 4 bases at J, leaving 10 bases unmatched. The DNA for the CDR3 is TGTGCCAGCAGCCGTCGCAGGGGGATGAGCACCGGGGAGCTGTTTTTT. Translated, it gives CASSRRRGMSTGELFF.

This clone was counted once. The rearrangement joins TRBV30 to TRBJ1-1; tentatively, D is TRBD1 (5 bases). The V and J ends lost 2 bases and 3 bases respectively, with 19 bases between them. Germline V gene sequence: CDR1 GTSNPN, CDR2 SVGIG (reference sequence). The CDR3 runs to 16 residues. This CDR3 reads CAWSPFWLQGDTEAFF. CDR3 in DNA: TGTGCCTGGAGTCCCTTTTGGCTCCAAGGGGACACTGAAGCTTTCTTT.

CDR3 sequence reads: CASSGLGTGRYTGGYTF. The CDR3 DNA sequence: TGTGCCAGCAGTGGTCTAGGGACGGGGAGGTATACTGGCGGCTACACCTTC. The genes are TRBV2 and TRBJ1-2, with D perhaps matching TRBD1 (5 bases). Looked up from germline, CDR1 is SNHLY and CDR2 is FYNNEI. This CDR3 has 17 amino acids. V was clipped by 4 bases and J by 8 bases, with 26 bases between them.